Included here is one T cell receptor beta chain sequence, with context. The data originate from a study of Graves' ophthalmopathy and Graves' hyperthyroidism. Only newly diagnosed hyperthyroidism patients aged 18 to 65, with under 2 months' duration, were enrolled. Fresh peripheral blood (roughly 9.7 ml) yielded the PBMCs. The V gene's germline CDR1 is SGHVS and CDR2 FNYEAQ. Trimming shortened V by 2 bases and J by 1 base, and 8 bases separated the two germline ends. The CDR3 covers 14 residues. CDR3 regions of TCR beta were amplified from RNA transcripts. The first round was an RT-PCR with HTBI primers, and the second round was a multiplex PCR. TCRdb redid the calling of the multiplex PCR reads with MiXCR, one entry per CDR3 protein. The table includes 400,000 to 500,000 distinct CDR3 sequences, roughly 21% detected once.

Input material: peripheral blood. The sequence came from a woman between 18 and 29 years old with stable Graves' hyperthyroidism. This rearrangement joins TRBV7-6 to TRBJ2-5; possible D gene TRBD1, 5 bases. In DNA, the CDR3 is TGTGCCAGCAGCTTAAATCAGGGCCAAGAGACCCAGTACTTC. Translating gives CASSLNQGQETQYF.